A single sample is the source of the 2 T cell receptor beta chains below, sequenced in a study of blood T cell repertoires in COVID-19. Profiling relied on immunoSEQ multiplex PCR, and the TCRdb table lists in-frame clones only, not all of them. The profile shows approximately 50,000 clones, 86% of them singletons. Sequencing was performed on peripheral blood. All receptors come from an elderly woman with acute or convalescent COVID-19.

This chain links TRBV14 with TRBJ1-2, with no clear D. CDR1 is SGHDN, CDR2 FVKESK, per germline. V gave up 0 bases and J gave up 8 bases, with 7 bases separating them. The CDR3 length is 12 residues. CDR3 sequence: CASSQERHGYTF. Written as DNA, the CDR3 is TGTGCCAGCAGCCAAGAGAGACACGGCTACACCTTC.

This clone appeared a few times. The chain's CDR3 is CSVGQANQPQHF. In nucleotides, the CDR3 is TGCAGCGTAGGACAGGCCAATCAGCCCCAGCATTTT. The chain joins TRBV29-1 to TRBJ1-5, with TRBD1 matching 7 bases. V shed 6 bases, J shed 3 bases, and the junction held 2 bases outside the gene matches. Looked up from germline, CDR1 is SQVTM and CDR2 is ANQGSEA. The CDR3 totals 12 residues.